The 6 T cell receptor beta chains presented below share a single source sample, sequenced in a study of PD-1 blockade in mismatch repair-deficient tumors. Sequencing used immunoSEQ multiplex PCR; TCRdb keeps in-frame clones, though not all of them. The sample consists of some 97,000 clones, 70% to 85% of them appearing once. Sequencing was performed on peripheral blood, taken less than 37 weeks after starting pembrolizumab. The origin of the receptors is an adult with mismatch repair-deficient cancer.

The chain uses TRBV2 and TRBJ2-1; 9 positions agree with TRBD1. CDR3 length equals 12 residues. The V and J ends lost 7 bases and 9 bases, in that order; junction bases with no gene match: 4. Germline CDR1 and CDR2: SNHLY and FYNNEI. The CDR3 DNA sequence: TGTGCCAGCAACAAGGACAGGGGTGAGCAGTTCTTC. Protein: CASNKDRGEQFF.

The V gene is TRBV7-2, the J gene TRBJ2-4; D tentatively fits TRBD1 or TRBD2 (5 bases each). Trimming left V 6 bases short and J 6 bases short, with 12 bases between. Germline V gene sequence: CDR1 SGHTA, CDR2 FQGNSA. CDR3 length equals 13 residues. The CDR3 protein is CASRDGAGNIQYF. CDR3 sequence (DNA): TGTGCCAGCAGGGACGGGGCCGGAAACATTCAGTACTTC.

The CDR3 loop reads CASSPDRNYGYTF. In DNA form, the CDR3 reads TGTGCCAGCTCCCCAGACAGGAACTATGGCTACACCTTC. The chain couples TRBV18 to TRBJ1-2, with D maybe TRBD1 (6 bases). The CDR3 is made up of 13 amino acids. CDR1 KGHSH and CDR2 LQKENI come from the germline V gene. Trimming stripped 6 bases from V and 2 bases from J, with 10 bases between. Full variable domain (missing parts from reference TRBV18 and TRBJ1-2): NAGVMQNPRHLVRRRGQEARLRCSPMKGHSHVYWYRQLPEEGLKFMVYLQKENIIDESGMPKERFSAEFPKEGPSILRIQQVVRGDSAAYFCASSPDRNYGYTFGSGTRLTVV.

This chain joins TRBV9 and TRBJ2-1, with D perhaps matching TRBD1 or TRBD2 (5 bases each). Germline-derived CDR1 and CDR2 are SGDLS and YYNGEE. Trimming removed 0 bases at V and 10 bases at J, with 14 bases between. The CDR3 contains 14 residues. This chain's CDR3 is CASSVDLRDPEQFF. CDR3 coding DNA: TGTGCCAGCAGCGTAGATCTTAGGGACCCCGAGCAGTTCTTC.

The chain joins TRBV6-6 to TRBJ1-5; no clear D. Germline V gene lookup returns CDR1 MNHNY and CDR2 SVGAGI (reference sequence). This CDR3 spans 14 amino acids. The V and J ends lost 2 bases and 4 bases respectively, with 9 bases between them. The CDR3 sequence: CASSYEGPNQPQHF. In nucleotides, the CDR3 is TGTGCCAGCAGTTACGAGGGTCCGAATCAGCCCCAGCATTTT.

This chain uses TRBV5-6 with TRBJ1-2, with a tentative D call TRBD1 (6 bases). The CDR3 is made up of 15 amino acids. The V end was cut by 0 bases, the J end by 4 bases, with 13 bases between. Germline V lookup: CDR1 SGHDT, CDR2 YYEEEE. The CDR3 bases are TGTGCCAGCAGCTTGGCGAGGGCGGGGGCCTATGGCTACACCTTC. Protein product: CASSLARAGAYGYTF. Filled out from reference TRBV5-6 and TRBJ1-2, the complete variable domain reads DAGVTQSPTHLIKTRGQQVTLRCSPKSGHDTVSWYQQALGQGPQFIFQYYEEEERQRGNFPDRFSGHQFPNYSSELNVNALLLGDSALYLCASSLARAGAYGYTFGSGTRLTVV.